One and the same sample provided the 2 T cell receptor beta chains below, sequenced in a study of beta chain features in type 1 diabetes. The entirety of the isolated RNA underwent reverse transcription, so expressed TCRB transcripts were sequenced. Generated by immunoSEQ multiplex PCR, the TCRdb table keeps only in-frame clones and is missing some. Here the sample spans about 900,000 clones, roughly 17% being singletons. The sequenced sample consisted of naive CD4+ T cells from blood. The receptors derive from a woman aged 18-29 years in good health.

This clone has only a few counts. The V gene is TRBV28, the J gene TRBJ1-1, with D perhaps matching TRBD1 (5 bases). CDR1 is MDHEN and CDR2 is SYDVKM in the germline V gene. The germline V and J ends were trimmed by 7 bases and 6 bases, with 15 bases remaining between them. The CDR3 totals 13 residues. CDR3 amino acids: CASIHGAWAEAFF. The CDR3 DNA sequence: TGTGCCAGCATCCACGGGGCTTGGGCTGAAGCTTTCTTT.

CDR3: CASSLAVDGEQYF. The DNA for the CDR3 is TGCGCCAGCAGCTTGGCCGTGGATGGCGAGCAGTACTTC. The chain is built from TRBV5-1 and TRBJ2-7; no definite D call. Germline V gives CDR1 SGHRS, CDR2 YFSETQ. CDR3 size: 13 residues. Trimming cost V 0 bases and J 6 bases, with 10 bases left between them.